This TCR beta chain is drawn from a study of T cell repertoires in cytomegalovirus infection. In the study overall: Selection of CMV epitopes for the study included recently identified HLA-C-restricted and well-studied HLA-B-restricted ones.

TCRdb re-called the reads through MiXCR, storing one row per CDR3 protein. This table holds 900,000 to 950,000 distinct CDR3 sequences, 30% to 40% found once. To note about this clonotype: What it binds is not known.

The CDR3 is 12 residues long. Trimming removed 3 bases from V and 0 bases from J, with 3 bases in between. The germline V gene encodes CDR1 SNHLY and CDR2 FYNNEI. The V gene is TRBV2, the J gene TRBJ2-7; D not certain. The origin of this receptor is a human donor in good health (CMV status not recorded). Some clones in this sample may be carry-over from other donors' samples. Here the sequenced sample was cultured CD8+ T cells from PBMCs, taken from culture after CMV antigen stimulation. CDR3 in amino acids: CASSDSSYEQYV. The CDR3, as DNA: TGTGCCAGCAGTGATTCCTCCTACGAGCAGTACGTC.